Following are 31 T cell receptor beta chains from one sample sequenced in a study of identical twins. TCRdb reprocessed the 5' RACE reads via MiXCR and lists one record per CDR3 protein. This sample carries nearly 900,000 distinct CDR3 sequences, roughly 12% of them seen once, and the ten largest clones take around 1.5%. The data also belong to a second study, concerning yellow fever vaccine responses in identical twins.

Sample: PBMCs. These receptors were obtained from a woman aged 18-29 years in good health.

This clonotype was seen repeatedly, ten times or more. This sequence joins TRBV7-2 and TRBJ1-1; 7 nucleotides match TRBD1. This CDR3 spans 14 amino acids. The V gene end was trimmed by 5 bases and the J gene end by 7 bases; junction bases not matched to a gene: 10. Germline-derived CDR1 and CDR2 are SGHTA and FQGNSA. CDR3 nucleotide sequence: TGTGCCAGCAGCCCGAGGGGAGGGGGCATTGAAGCTTTCTTT. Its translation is CASSPRGGGIEAFF.

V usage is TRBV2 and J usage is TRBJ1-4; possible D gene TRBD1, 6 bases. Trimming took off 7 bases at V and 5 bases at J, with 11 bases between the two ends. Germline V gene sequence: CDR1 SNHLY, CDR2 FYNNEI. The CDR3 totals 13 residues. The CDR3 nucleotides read TGTGCCAGCACCTGGGGGCCCAATGAAAAACTGTTTTTT. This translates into CASTWGPNEKLFF.

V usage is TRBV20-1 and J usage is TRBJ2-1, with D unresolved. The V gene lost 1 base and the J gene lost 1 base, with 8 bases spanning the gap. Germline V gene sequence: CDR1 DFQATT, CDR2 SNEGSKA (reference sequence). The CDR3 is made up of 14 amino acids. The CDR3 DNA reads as TGCAGTGCTAGAGGTCCTAATTCCTACAATGAGCAGTTCTTC. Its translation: CSARGPNSYNEQFF.

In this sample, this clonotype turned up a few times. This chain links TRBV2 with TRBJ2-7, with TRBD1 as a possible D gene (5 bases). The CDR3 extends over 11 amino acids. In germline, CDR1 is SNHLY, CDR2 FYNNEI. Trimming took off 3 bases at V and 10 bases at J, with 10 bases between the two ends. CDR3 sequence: CASSEGLGQYV. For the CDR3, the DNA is TGTGCCAGCAGTGAGGGGCTAGGTCAGTACGTC.

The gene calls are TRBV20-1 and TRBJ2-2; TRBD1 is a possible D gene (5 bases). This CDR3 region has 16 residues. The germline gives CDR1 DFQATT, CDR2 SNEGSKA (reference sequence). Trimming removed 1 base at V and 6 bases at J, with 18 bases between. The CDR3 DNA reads TGCAGTGCTAGAGGGAGTAGGGGTAGCCGCGCCGGGGAGCTGTTTTTT. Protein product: CSARGSRGSRAGELFF.

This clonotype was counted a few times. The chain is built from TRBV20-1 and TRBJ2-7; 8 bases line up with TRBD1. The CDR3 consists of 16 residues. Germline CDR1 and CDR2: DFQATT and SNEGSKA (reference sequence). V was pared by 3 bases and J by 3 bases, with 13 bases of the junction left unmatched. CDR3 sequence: CSARGGGGTGGYEQYV. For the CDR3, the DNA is TGCAGTGCTAGGGGGGGTGGCGGGACAGGCGGCTACGAGCAGTACGTC.

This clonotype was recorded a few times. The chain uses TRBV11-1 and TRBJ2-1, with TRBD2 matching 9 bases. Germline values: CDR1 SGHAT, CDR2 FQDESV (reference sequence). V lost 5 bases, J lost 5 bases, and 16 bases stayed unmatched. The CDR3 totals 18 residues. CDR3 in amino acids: CASSDLYTAGGRDNEQFF. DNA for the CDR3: TGTGCCAGCAGCGACCTCTATACGGCGGGAGGGAGGGACAATGAGCAGTTCTTC.

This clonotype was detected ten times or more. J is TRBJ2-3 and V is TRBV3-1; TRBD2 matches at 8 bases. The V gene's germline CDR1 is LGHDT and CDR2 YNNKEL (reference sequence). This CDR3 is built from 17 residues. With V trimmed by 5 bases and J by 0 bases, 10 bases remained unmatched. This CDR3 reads CASSNPRTSYSTDTQYF. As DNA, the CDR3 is TGTGCCAGCAGCAACCCGCGGACTAGCTACAGCACAGATACGCAGTATTTT.

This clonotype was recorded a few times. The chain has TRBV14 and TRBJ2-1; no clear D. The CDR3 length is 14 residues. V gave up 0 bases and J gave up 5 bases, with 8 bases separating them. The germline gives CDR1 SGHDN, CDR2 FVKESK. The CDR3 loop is CASSQDFADNEQFF. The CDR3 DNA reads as TGTGCCAGCAGCCAAGATTTCGCGGACAATGAGCAGTTCTTC.

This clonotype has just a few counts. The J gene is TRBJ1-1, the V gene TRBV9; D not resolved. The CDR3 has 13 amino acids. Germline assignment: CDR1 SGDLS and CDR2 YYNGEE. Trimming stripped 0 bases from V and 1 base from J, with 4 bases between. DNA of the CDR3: TGTGCCAGCAGCGTAGTACAGAACACTGAAGCTTTCTTT. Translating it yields CASSVVQNTEAFF.

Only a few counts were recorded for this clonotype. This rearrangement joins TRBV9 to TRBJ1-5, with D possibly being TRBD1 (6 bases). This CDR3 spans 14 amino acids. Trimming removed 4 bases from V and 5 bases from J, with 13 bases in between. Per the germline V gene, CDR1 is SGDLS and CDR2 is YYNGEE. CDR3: CASSPDGGHQPQHF. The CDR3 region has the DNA TGTGCCAGCAGCCCTGATGGGGGGCATCAGCCCCAGCATTTT. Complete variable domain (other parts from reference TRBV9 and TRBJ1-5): DSGVTQTPKHLITATGQRVTLRCSPRSGDLSVYWYQQSLDQGLQFLIQYYNGEERAKGNILERFSAQQFPDLHSELNLSSLELGDSALYFCASSPDGGHQPQHFGDGTRLSIL.

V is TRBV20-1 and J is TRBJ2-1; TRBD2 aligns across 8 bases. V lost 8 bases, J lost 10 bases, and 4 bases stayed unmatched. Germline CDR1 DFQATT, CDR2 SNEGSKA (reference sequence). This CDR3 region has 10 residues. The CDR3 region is CSPLAGEQFF. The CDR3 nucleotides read TGCAGTCCCTTAGCGGGGGAGCAGTTCTTC.

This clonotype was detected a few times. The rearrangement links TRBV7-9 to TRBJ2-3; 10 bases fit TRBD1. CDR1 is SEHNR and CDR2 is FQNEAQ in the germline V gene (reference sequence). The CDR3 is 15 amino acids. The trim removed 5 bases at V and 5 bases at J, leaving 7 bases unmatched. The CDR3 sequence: CASSPRQGAIDTQYF. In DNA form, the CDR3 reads TGTGCCAGCAGCCCCAGACAGGGGGCCATAGATACGCAGTATTTT.

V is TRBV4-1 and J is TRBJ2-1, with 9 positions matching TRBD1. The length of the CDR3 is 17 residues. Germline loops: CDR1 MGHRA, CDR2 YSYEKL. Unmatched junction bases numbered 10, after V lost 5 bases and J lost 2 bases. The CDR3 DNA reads TGCGCCAGCAGCAACGAGCCGGGACAGGGTCCCTACAATGAGCAGTTCTTC. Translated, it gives CASSNEPGQGPYNEQFF.

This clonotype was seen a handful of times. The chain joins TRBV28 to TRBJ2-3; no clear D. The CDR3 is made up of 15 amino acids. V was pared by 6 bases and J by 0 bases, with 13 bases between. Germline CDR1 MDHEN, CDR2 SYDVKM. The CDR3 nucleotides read TGTGCCAGCAGACCCCTTGCTCCGAGCACAGATACGCAGTATTTT. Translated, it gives CASRPLAPSTDTQYF.

This chain's CDR3 is CASSFPTGLAGVNEQFF. CDR3 in DNA: TGTGCCAGCAGCTTCCCTACTGGACTAGCGGGAGTGAATGAGCAGTTCTTC. The J gene is TRBJ2-1, the V gene TRBV7-2; 13 positions match TRBD2. The germline CDR1 and CDR2 sequences are SGHTA and FQGNSA. Germline trimming cut 3 bases from V and 7 bases from J; bases unmatched to any gene: 9. The CDR3 has 17 residues.

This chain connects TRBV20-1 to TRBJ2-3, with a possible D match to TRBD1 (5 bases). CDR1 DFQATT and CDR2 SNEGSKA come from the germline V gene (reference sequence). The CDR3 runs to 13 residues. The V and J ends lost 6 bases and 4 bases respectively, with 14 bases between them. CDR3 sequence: CSAPTRVPDTQYF. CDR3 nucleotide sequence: TGCAGTGCCCCGACCAGGGTCCCAGATACGCAGTATTTT.

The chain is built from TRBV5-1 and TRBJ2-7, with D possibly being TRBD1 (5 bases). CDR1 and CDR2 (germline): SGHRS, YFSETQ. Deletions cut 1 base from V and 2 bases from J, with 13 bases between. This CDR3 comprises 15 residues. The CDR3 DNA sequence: TGCGCCAGCAGCTTGAGGGCGGCAGGGACCTACGAGCAGTACTTC. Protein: CASSLRAAGTYEQYF.

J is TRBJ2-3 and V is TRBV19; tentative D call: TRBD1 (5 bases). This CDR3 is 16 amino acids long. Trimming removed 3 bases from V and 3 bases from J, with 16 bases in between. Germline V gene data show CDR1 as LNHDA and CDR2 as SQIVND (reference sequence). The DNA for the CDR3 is TGTGCCAGTAGTATTGTCGCAGGGATGGTGACAGATACGCAGTATTTT. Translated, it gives CASSIVAGMVTDTQYF.

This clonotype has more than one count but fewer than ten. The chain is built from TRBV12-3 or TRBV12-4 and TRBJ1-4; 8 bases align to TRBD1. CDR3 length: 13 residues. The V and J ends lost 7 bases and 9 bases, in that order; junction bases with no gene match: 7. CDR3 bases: TGTGCCAGCATCGGACAGGGCCATCAAAAACTGTTTTTT. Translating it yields CASIGQGHQKLFF.

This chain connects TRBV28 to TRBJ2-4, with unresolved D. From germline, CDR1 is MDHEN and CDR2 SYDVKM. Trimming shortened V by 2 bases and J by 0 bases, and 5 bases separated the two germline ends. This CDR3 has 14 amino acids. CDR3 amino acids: CASSLNGAKNIQYF. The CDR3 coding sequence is TGTGCCAGCAGTTTAAACGGAGCCAAAAACATTCAGTACTTC.

CDR3 DNA: TGTGCCAGCAGTCCCGCTTTTTACAATGAGCAGTTCTTC. Translated, it gives CASSPAFYNEQFF. The chain carries TRBV12-3 or TRBV12-4 and TRBJ2-1; no clear D gene. The V and J ends lost 5 bases and 4 bases respectively, with 9 bases between them. The CDR3 runs 13 residues.

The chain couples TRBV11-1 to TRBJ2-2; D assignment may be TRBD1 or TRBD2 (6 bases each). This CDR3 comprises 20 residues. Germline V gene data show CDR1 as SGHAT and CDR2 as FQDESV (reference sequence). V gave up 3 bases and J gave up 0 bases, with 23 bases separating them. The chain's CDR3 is CASSFPGARLPDSNTGELFF. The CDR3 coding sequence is TGTGCCAGCAGCTTCCCGGGGGCGAGACTTCCCGATTCGAACACCGGGGAGCTGTTTTTT.

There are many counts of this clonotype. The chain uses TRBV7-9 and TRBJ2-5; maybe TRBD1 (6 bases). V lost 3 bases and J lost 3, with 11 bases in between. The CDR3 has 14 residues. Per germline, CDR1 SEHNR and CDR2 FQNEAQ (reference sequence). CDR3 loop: CASSFTTGKETQYF. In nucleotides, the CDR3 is TGTGCCAGCAGCTTTACCACAGGGAAAGAGACCCAGTACTTC.

The DNA of the CDR3 is TGCAGTGCTAATGTCCGCGTGGGTCTGCTCGCCTACGAGCAGTACGTC. Protein: CSANVRVGLLAYEQYV. The chain is built from TRBV20-1 and TRBJ2-7; no clear D. Germline lookup yields CDR1 DFQATT and CDR2 SNEGSKA (reference sequence). Trimming stripped 4 bases from V and 2 bases from J, with 21 bases between. The CDR3 is 16 residues long.

This CDR3 is CASSFTGTSNNEQFF. The CDR3 DNA reads as TGTGCCAGCAGCTTCACGGGGACTAGCAACAATGAGCAGTTCTTC. This chain connects TRBV7-9 to TRBJ2-1; 9 bases line up with TRBD2. The V gene end was trimmed by 3 bases and the J gene end by 5 bases; junction bases not matched to a gene: 5. This CDR3 contains 15 residues. Per the germline V gene, CDR1 is SEHNR and CDR2 is FQNEAQ (reference sequence).

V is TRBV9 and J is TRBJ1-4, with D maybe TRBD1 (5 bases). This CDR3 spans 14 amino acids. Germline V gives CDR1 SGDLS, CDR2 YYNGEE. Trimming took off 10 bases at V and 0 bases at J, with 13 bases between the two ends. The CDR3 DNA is TGTGCCGCCTCGCGGGGCTCAACTAATGAAAAACTGTTTTTT. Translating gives CAASRGSTNEKLFF. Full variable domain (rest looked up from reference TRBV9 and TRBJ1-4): DSGVTQTPKHLITATGQRVTLRCSPRSGDLSVYWYQQSLDQGLQFLIQYYNGEERAKGNILERFSAQQFPDLHSELNLSSLELGDSALYFCAASRGSTNEKLFFGSGTQLSVL.

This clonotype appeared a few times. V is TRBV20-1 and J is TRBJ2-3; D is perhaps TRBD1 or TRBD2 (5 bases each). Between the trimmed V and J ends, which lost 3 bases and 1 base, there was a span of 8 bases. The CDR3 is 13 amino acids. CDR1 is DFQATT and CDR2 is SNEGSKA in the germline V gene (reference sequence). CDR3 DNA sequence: TGCAGTGCTAGGGGGGACCGCACAGATACGCAGTATTTT. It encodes CSARGDRTDTQYF.

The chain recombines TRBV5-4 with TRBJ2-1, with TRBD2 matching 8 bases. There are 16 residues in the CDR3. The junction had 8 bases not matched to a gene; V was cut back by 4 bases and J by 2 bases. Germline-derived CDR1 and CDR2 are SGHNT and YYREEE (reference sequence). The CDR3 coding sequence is TGTGCCAGCAGCCGAACCGGGACTAGTACCTACAATGAGCAGTTCTTC. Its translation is CASSRTGTSTYNEQFF.

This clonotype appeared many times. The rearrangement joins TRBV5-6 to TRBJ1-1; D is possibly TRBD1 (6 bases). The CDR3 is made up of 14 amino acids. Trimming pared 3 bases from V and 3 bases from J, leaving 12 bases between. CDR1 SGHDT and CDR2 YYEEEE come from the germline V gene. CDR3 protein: CASSSPTGYTEAFF. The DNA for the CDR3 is TGTGCCAGCAGCTCCCCGACAGGATACACTGAAGCTTTCTTT.

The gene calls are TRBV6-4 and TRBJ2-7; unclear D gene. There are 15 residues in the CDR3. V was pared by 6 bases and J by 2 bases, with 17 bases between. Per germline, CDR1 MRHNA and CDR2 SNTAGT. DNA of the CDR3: TGTGCCAGCAGGATACACTCAGCCCCTACCTACGAGCAGTACGTC. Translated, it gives CASRIHSAPTYEQYV.